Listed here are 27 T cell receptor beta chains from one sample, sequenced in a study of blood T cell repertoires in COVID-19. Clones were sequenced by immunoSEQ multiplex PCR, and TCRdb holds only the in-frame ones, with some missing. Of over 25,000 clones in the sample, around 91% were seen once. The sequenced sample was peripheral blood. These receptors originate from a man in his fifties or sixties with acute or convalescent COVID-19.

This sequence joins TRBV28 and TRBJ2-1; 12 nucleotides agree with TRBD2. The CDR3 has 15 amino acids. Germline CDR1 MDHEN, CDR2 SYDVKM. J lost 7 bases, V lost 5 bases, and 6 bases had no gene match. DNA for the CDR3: TGTGCCAGCAGTCCTAGCGGGAGGGCCCAAAATGAGCAGTTCTTC. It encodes CASSPSGRAQNEQFF.

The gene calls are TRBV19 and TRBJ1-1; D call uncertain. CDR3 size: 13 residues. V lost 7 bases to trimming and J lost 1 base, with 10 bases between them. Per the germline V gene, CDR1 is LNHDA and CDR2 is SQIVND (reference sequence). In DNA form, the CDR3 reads TGTGCCAGTATAGTTCGGGGGAACACTGAAGCTTTCTTT. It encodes CASIVRGNTEAFF.

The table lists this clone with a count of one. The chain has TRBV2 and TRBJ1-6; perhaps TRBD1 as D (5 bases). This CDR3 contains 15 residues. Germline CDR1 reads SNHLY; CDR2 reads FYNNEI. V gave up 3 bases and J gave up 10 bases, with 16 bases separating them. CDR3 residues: CASSDWGSSTSPLHF. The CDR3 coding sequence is TGTGCCAGCAGTGATTGGGGCTCCTCTACATCACCCCTCCACTTT.

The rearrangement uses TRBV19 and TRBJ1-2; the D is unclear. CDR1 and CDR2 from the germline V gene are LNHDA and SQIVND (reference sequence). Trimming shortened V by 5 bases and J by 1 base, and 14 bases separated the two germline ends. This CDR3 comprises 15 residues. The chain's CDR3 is CASSDGQVINYGYTF. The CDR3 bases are TGTGCCAGTAGTGATGGCCAGGTCATTAACTATGGCTACACCTTC.

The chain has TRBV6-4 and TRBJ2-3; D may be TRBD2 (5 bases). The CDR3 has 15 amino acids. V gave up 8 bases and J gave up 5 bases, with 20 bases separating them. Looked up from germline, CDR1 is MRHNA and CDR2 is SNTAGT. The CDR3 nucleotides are TGTGCCAGCTCCGCTAGCCAGCTACCACGAGATACGCAGTATTTT. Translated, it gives CASSASQLPRDTQYF.

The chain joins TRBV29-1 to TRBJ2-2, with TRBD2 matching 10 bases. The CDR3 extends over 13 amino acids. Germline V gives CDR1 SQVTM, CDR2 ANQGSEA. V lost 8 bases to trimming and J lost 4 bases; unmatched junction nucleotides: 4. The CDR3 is CSLRTSGTGELFF. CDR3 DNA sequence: TGCAGCTTGAGGACTAGCGGCACCGGGGAGCTGTTTTTT.

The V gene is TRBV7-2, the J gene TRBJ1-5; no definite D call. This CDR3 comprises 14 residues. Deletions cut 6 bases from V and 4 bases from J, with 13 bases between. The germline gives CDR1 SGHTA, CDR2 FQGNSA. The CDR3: CASSDNQANQPQHF. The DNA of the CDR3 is TGTGCCAGCAGTGATAACCAGGCTAATCAGCCCCAGCATTTT. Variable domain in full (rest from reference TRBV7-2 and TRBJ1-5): GAGVSQSPSNKVTEKGKDVELRCDPISGHTALYWYRQSLGQGLEFLIYFQGNSAPDKSGLPSDRFSAERTGGSVSTLTIQRTQQEDSAVYLCASSDNQANQPQHFGDGTRLSIL.

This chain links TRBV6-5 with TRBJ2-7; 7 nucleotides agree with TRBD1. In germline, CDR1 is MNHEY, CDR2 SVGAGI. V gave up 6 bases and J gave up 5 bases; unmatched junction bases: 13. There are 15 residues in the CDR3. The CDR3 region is CASSGQTDRRDEQYF. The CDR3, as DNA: TGTGCCAGCAGCGGACAGACGGACAGGCGTGACGAGCAGTACTTC.

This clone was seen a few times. CDR3 bases: TGTGCCAGCAGCTCCAATCAGTTGTTCTATGGCTACACCTTC. It specifies CASSSNQLFYGYTF. The rearrangement uses TRBV7-9 and TRBJ1-2; D unresolved. Germline values: CDR1 SEHNR, CDR2 FQNEAQ (reference sequence). Trimming left V 4 bases short and J 4 bases short, with 13 bases between. The CDR3 is 14 residues long.

The CDR3, as DNA: TGTGCCAGCAGCTTAAGGGGAATCGTTGGAAACACCATATATTTT. The encoded protein is CASSLRGIVGNTIYF. The chain carries TRBV7-9 and TRBJ1-3; D may be TRBD1 (5 bases). V shed 2 bases and J shed 3 bases, with 11 bases lying between them. Germline values: CDR1 SEHNR, CDR2 FQNEAQ (reference sequence). This CDR3 spans 15 amino acids. Combining the CDR3 with reference TRBV7-9 and TRBJ1-3 gives the whole variable domain DTGVSQNPRHKITKRGQNVTFRCDPISEHNRLYWYRQTLGQGPEFLTYFQNEAQLEKSRLLSDRFSAERPKGSFSTLEIQRTEQGDSAMYLCASSLRGIVGNTIYFGEGSWLTVV.

CDR3 sequence: CASSPAENTEAFF. The CDR3 region has the DNA TGTGCCAGCAGTCCGGCGGAGAACACTGAAGCTTTCTTT. This chain uses TRBV12-3 or TRBV12-4 with TRBJ1-1; D is ambiguous. V shed 5 bases and J shed 1 base, with 8 bases lying between them. This CDR3 is built from 13 residues.

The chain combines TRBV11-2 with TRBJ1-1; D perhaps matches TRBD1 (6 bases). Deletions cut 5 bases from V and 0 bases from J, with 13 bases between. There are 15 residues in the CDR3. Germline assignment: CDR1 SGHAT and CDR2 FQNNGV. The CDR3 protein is CASSPDRSMNTEAFF. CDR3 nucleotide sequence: TGTGCCAGCAGCCCCGACAGGAGCATGAACACTGAAGCTTTCTTT.

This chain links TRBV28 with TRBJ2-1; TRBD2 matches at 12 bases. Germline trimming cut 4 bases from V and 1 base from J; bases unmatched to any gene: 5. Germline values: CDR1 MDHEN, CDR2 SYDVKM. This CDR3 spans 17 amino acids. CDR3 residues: CASSSGLAGSSYNEQFF. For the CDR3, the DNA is TGTGCCAGCAGTTCCGGACTAGCGGGAAGTTCCTACAATGAGCAGTTCTTC.

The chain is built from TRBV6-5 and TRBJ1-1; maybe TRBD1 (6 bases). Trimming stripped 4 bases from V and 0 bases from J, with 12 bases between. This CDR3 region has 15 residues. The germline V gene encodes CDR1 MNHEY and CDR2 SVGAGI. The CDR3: CASSFQDRLNTEAFF. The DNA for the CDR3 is TGTGCCAGCAGTTTCCAAGACAGGTTGAACACTGAAGCTTTCTTT.

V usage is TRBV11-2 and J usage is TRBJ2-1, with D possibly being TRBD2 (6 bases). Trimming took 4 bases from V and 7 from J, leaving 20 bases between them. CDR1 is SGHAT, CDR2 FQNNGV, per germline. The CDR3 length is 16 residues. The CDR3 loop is CASSSDPRLVFNEQFF. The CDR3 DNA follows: TGTGCCAGCAGCTCAGACCCAAGACTAGTTTTTAATGAGCAGTTCTTC.

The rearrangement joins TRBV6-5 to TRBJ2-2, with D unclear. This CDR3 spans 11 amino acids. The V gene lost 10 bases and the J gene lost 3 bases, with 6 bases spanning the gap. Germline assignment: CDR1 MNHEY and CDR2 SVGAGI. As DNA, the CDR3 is TGTGCCACCCAGGACACCGGGGAGCTGTTTTTT. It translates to CATQDTGELFF.

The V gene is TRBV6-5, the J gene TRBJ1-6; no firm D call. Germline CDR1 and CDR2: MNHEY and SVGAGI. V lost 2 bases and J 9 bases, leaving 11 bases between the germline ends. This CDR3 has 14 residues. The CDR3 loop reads CASSYREASSPLHF. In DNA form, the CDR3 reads TGTGCCAGCAGTTACCGGGAAGCTAGTTCACCCCTCCACTTT.

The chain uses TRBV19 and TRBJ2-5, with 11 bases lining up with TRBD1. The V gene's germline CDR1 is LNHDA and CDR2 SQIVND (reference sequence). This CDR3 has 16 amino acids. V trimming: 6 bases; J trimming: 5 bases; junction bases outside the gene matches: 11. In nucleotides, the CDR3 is TGTGCCAGTAGCGGTCCCGGACAGGGGGCATGGGAGACCCAGTACTTC. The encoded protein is CASSGPGQGAWETQYF.

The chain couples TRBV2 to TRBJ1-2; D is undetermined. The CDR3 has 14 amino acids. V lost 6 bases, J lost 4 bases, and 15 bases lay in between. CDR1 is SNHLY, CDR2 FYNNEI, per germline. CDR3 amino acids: CASSPDGEVYGYTF. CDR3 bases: TGTGCCAGCAGCCCAGACGGGGAAGTCTATGGCTACACCTTC.

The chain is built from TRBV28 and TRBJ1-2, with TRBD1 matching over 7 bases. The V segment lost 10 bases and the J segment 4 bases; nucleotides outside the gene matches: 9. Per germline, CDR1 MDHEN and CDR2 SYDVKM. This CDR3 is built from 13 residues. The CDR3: CAIRAGTAYGYTF. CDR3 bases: TGTGCCATCAGGGCCGGGACAGCCTATGGCTACACCTTC.

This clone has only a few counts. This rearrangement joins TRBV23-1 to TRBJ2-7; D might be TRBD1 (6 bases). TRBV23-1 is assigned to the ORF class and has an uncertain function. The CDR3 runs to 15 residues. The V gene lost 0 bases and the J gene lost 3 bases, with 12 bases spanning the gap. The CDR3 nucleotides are TGCGCCAGCAGTCAATCCAAGGGACACCTCTACGAGCAGTACTTC. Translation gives CASSQSKGHLYEQYF.

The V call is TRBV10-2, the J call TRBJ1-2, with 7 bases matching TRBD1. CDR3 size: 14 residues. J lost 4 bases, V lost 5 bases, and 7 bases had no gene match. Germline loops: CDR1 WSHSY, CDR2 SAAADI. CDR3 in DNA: TGCGCCAGCAGTCAACAGGGGCAGGGCTATGGCTACACCTTC. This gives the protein CASSQQGQGYGYTF.

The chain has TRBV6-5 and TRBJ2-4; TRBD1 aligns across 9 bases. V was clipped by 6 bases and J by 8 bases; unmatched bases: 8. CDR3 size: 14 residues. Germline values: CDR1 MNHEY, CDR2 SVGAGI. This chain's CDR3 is CASRLTGGWDIQYF. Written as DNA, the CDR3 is TGTGCCAGCAGGCTTACAGGGGGCTGGGACATTCAGTACTTC.

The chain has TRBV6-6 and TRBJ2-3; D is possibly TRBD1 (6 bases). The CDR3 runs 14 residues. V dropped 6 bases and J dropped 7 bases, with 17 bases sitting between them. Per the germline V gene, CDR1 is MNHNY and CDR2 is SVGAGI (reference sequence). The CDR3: CASRETGSENTQYF. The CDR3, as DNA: TGTGCCAGCAGAGAAACAGGGAGCGAAAATACGCAGTATTTT.

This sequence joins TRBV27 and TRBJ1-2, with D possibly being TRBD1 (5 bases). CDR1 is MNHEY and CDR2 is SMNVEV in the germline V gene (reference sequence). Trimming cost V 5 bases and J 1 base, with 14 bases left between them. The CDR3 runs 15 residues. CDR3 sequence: CASSKQAGVNYGYTF. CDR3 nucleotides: TGTGCCAGCAGTAAACAGGCTGGGGTTAACTATGGCTACACCTTC.

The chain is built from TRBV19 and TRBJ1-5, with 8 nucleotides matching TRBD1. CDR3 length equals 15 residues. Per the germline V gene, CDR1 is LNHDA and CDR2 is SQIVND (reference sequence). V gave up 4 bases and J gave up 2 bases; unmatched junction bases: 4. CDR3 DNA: TGTGCCAGTAGTAAAGACAGGGGTCGCAATCAGCCCCAGCATTTT. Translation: CASSKDRGRNQPQHF.

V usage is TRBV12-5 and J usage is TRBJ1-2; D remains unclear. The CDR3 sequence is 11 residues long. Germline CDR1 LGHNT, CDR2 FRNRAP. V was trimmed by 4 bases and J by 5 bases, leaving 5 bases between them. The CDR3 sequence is CASGSGYGYTF. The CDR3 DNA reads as TGTGCTAGTGGTTCGGGGTATGGCTACACCTTC. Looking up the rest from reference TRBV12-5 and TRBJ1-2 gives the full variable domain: DARVTQTPRHKVTEMGQEVTMRCQPILGHNTVFWYRQTMMQGLELLAYFRNRAPLDDSGMPKDRFSAEMPDATLATLKIQPSEPRDSAVYFCASGSGYGYTFGSGTRLTVV.